This T cell receptor (beta chain) was sequenced for a study of graft-versus-host responses after intestinal transplantation. Germline values: CDR1 ENHRY, CDR2 SYGVKD. V gave up 11 bases and J gave up 2 bases, with 16 bases separating them. This CDR3 spans 13 amino acids. Graft tissue processing released intraepithelial and lamina propria lymphocytes. Clones were sequenced by immunoSEQ multiplex PCR, and TCRdb holds only the in-frame ones, with some missing. The sample holds fewer than 9,500 clones, around two thirds seen once. The chain is built from TRBV10-3 and TRBJ2-7; D tentatively fits TRBD1 or TRBD2 (6 bases each). The material was ileum tissue, obtained about 32 weeks after intestinal transplantation. The receptor's source is a human patient who received an intestinal transplant, so some T cells may come from the graft donor. CDR3 residues: CASHREVTYEQYV. Here the CDR3 DNA reads TGTGCCTCACACAGGGAGGTTACCTACGAGCAGTACGTC.